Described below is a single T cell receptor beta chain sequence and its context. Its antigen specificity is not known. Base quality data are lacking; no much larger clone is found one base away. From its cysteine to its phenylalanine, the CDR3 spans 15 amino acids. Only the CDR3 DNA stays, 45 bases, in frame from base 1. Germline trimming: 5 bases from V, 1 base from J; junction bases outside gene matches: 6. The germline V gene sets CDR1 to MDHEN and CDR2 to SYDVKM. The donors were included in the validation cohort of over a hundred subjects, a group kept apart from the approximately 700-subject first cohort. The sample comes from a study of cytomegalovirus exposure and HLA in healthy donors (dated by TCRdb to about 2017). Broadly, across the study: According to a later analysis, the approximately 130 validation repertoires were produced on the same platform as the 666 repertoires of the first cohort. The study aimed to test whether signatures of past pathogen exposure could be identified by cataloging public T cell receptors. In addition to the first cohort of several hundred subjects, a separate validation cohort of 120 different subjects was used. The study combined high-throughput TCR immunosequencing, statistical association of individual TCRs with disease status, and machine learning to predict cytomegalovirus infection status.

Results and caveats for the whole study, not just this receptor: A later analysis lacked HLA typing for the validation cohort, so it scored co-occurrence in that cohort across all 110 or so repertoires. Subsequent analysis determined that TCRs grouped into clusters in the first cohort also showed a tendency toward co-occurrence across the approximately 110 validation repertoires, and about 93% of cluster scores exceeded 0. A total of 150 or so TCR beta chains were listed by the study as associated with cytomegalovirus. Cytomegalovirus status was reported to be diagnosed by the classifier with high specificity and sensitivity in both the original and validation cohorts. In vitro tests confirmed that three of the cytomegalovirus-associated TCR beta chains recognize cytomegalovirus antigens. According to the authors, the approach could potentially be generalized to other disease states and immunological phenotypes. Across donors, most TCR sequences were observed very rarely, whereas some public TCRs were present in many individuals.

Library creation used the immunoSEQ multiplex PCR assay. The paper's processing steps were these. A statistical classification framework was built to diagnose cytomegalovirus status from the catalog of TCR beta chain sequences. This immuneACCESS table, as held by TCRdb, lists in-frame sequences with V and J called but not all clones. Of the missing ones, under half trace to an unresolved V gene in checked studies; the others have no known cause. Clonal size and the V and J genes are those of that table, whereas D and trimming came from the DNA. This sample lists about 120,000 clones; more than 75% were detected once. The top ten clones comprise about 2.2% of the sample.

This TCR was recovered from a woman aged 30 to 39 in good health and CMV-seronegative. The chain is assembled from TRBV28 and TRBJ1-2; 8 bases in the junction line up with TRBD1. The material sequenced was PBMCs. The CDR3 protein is CASSPPTGDNYGYTF. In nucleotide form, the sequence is TGTGCCAGCAGTCCCCCGACAGGGGATAACTATGGCTACACCTTC.